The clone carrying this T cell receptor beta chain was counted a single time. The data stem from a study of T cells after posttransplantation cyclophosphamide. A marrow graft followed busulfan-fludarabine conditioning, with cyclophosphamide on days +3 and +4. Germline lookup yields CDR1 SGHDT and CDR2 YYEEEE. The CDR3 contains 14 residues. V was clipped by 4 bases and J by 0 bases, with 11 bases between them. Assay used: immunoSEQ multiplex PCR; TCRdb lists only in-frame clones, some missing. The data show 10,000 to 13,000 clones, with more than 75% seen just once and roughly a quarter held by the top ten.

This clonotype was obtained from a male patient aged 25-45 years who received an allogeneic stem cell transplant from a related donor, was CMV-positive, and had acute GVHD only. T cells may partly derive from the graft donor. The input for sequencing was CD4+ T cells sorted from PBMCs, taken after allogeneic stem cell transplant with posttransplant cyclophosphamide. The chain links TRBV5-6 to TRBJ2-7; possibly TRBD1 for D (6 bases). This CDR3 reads CASSPPGHSYEQYF. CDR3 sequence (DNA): TGTGCCAGCAGCCCTCCGGGACACTCCTACGAGCAGTACTTC. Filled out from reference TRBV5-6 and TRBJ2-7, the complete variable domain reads DAGVTQSPTHLIKTRGQQVTLRCSPKSGHDTVSWYQQALGQGPQFIFQYYEEEERQRGNFPDRFSGHQFPNYSSELNVNALLLGDSALYLCASSPPGHSYEQYFGPGTRLTVT.